This paragraph covers one T cell receptor (beta chain) sequence. This sample was taken from a study of technical replicates of blood from several donors. TCRdb's copy holds only in-frame clones and misses some; the assay was immunoSEQ multiplex PCR. The sample consists of almost 55,000 clones, roughly 94% of them appearing once. Germline V gene lookup returns CDR1 SGHTA and CDR2 FQGNSA. The CDR3 extends over 11 amino acids. Trimming cost V 2 bases and J 12 bases, with 10 bases left between them. The chain links TRBV7-2 to TRBJ1-1; no reliable D call. The TCR sequence derives from a human donor in good health. The sequencing input was T cells isolated from PBMCs. CDR3 sequence (DNA): TGTGCCAGCAGCTTAACTCTACCTCCTTTCTTT. Its protein is CASSLTLPPFF.